The sequence of this T cell receptor beta chain was determined in a study of T-cell reconstitution after alpha-beta-depleted transplantation in children. Unique molecular identifiers were used to barcode this TCRbeta library. TCRdb redid the calling of the PCR reads with MiXCR, one entry per CDR3 protein. Here the sample spans about 210,000 distinct CDR3 sequences, over 15% being singletons. In its sample, this clonotype was seen a few times. CDR3 length: 13 residues. Germline V lookup: CDR1 KGHDR, CDR2 SFDVKD. Trimming took 5 bases from V and 3 from J, leaving 7 bases between them. The sequence was obtained from a male patient between 2 and 15 years old who had a stem cell transplant for acute lymphoblastic leukemia, so the T cells may come from the graft donor. The sample in question was PBMCs, mostly from graft donor cells, obtained 360 days after TCRalphabeta/CD19-depleted stem cell transplant. The chain couples TRBV24-1 to TRBJ1-5; D remains unclear. For the CDR3, the DNA is TGTGCCACCAGTGGGGCAGCCAATCAGCCCCAGCATTTT. This gives the protein CATSGAANQPQHF.